This record covers a single T cell receptor (beta chain). The data derive from a study of blood T cells in healthy people across ages. V was clipped by 2 bases and J by 4 bases, with 12 bases between them. Per the germline V gene, CDR1 is SGHRS and CDR2 is YFSETQ. The CDR3 spans 15 residues. Caucasian individuals from Russia who were healthy and aged roughly 6 to 95 acted as donors. The second PCR ran 7 to 11 cycles with a sample-barcoded 5' primer and J-beta primers. TCRdb itself ran the 5' RACE reads through MiXCR, one entry per CDR3 protein. The data show about 560,000 distinct CDR3 sequences, with around 27% seen just once and over 3.5% held by the top ten. Another study also made use of these data, one on T cells of mothers and their children. That study reports: Second-PCR amplification with M1S added sample barcodes and 2-4 random nucleotides.

The sequence came from a boy between 2 and 15 years old in good health. The source material was blood. J is TRBJ2-2 and V is TRBV5-1, with D possibly being TRBD1 or TRBD2 (6 bases each). CDR3: CASSFDRRGTGELFF. CDR3 in DNA: TGCGCCAGCAGCTTTGACAGGAGGGGCACCGGGGAGCTGTTTTTT.